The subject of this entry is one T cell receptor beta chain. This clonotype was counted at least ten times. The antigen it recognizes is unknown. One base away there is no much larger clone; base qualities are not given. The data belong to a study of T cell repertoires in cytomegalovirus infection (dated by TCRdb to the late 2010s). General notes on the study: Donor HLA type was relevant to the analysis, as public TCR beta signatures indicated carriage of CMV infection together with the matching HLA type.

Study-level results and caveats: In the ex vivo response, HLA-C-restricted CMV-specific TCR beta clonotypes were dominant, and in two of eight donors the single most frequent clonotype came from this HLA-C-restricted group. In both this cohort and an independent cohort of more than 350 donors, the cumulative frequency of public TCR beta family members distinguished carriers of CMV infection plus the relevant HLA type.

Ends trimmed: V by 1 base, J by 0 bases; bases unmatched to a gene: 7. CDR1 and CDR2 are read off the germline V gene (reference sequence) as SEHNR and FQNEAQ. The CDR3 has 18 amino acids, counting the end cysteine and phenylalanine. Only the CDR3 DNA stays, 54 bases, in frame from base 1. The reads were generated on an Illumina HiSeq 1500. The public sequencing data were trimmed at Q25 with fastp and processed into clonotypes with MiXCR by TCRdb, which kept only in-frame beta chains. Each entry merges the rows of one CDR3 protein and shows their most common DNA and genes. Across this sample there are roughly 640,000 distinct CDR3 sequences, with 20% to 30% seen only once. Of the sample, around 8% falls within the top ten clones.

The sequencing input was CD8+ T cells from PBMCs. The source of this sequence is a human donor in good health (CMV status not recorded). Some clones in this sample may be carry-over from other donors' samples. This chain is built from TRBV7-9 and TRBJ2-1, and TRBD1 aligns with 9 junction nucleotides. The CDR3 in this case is CASSLEFRTGDSYNEQFF. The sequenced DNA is TGTGCCAGCAGCTTAGAGTTCCGGACAGGGGACTCCTACAATGAGCAGTTCTTC.